Sequencing of this TCR beta chain was carried out in a study of T cell changes during pregnancy in multiple sclerosis. The V end lost 3 bases, the J end lost 0 bases, and 11 bases lay between the germline ends. The CDR3 totals 15 residues. CDR1 is ENHRY, CDR2 SYGVKD, per germline. The table came from immunoSEQ multiplex PCR; TCRdb's copy has only in-frame clones and leaves some out. The top ten clones hold approximately 0.58% of a sample with about 55,000 clones, approximately 90% of them seen once. This sequence was found in a female donor with multiple sclerosis, enrolled in a pregnancy study. The material was CD4+ T cells from peripheral blood mononuclear cells, obtained in the first trimester of pregnancy. The J gene is TRBJ1-1, the V gene TRBV10-3; the D gene is possibly TRBD1 (5 bases). The chain's CDR3 is CAISDFRQMNTEAFF. For the CDR3, the DNA is TGTGCCATCAGTGATTTCCGACAGATGAACACTGAAGCTTTCTTT.